These 32 T cell receptor beta chains were all obtained from the same sample, sequenced in a study of identical twins. TCRdb re-called the 5' RACE reads through MiXCR, storing one row per CDR3 protein. Of 150,000 or so distinct CDR3 sequences listed, under 4.5% were seen once; the top ten hold around 8%. Specimen: memory T cells sorted from blood. The receptors here all came from a man between 18 and 29 years old in good health.

This clonotype was observed many times. The chain employs TRBV12-3 or TRBV12-4 and TRBJ1-2; D is possibly TRBD1 (5 bases). The V end was cut by 5 bases, the J end by 8 bases, with 27 bases between. This CDR3 is 17 amino acids long. CDR3 region: CASSPRQIGKRKGGYTF. In nucleotides, the CDR3 is TGTGCCAGCAGTCCCCGACAGATTGGGAAACGGAAGGGGGGCTACACCTTC.

At least ten counts were recorded for this clonotype. The gene calls are TRBV5-5 and TRBJ1-6; D might be TRBD1 (5 bases). V lost 1 base and J lost 10, with 9 bases in between. The CDR3 has 13 amino acids. Germline V gene data show CDR1 as SGHKS and CDR2 as YYEKEE (reference sequence). In nucleotides, the CDR3 is TGTGCCAGCAGCTTGCATGGGGGATCACCCCTCCACTTT. Residues: CASSLHGGSPLHF.

This clonotype has ten or more counts. The chain uses TRBV20-1 and TRBJ2-1, with 10 bases identical to TRBD2. The germline gives CDR1 DFQATT, CDR2 SNEGSKA (reference sequence). CDR3 size: 14 residues. V lost 5 bases, J lost 8 bases, and 9 bases stayed unmatched. Here the CDR3 DNA reads TGCAGTGCTTTCTCTAGCGGGAGATTCTATGAGCAGTTCTTC. Its translation is CSAFSSGRFYEQFF.

The V gene is TRBV6-1, the J gene TRBJ1-2; perhaps TRBD1 as D (5 bases). Germline CDR1 MNHNS, CDR2 SASEGT. The CDR3 is 15 residues long. V lost 4 bases to trimming and J lost 6 bases, with 18 bases between them. CDR3 residues: CASSAIGTPSHGYTF. The CDR3 DNA reads as TGTGCCAGCAGTGCCATTGGGACCCCTTCTCATGGCTACACCTTC.

This clonotype is medium-sized in the sample. This chain links TRBV28 with TRBJ2-7, with D possibly being TRBD2 (7 bases). V was trimmed by 5 bases and J by 2 bases, leaving 16 bases between them. This CDR3 comprises 15 residues. Germline CDR1 and CDR2: MDHEN and SYDVKM. The CDR3 spells CASSDSAGQTYEQYF. As DNA, the CDR3 is TGTGCCAGCAGTGATTCAGCGGGACAAACCTACGAGCAGTACTTC.

V and J are TRBV3-1 and TRBJ1-1; D remains unclear. Germline CDR1 is LGHDT and CDR2 is YNNKEL (reference sequence). The CDR3 extends over 11 amino acids. Deletions cut 5 bases from V and 8 bases from J, with 9 bases between. CDR3 protein: CASSSPGEAFF. CDR3 DNA sequence: TGTGCCAGCAGCTCCCCAGGCGAAGCTTTCTTT. Combining the CDR3 with reference TRBV3-1 and TRBJ1-1 gives the whole variable domain DTAVSQTPKYLVTQMGNDKSIKCEQNLGHDTMYWYKQDSKKFLKIMFSYNNKELIINETVPNRFSPKSPDKAHLNLHINSLELGDSAVYFCASSSPGEAFFGQGTRLTVV.

This clonotype was picked up many times. The chain is built from TRBV19 and TRBJ2-1, with D perhaps TRBD2 (5 bases). CDR1 is LNHDA, CDR2 SQIVND, per germline (reference sequence). The V and J ends lost 2 bases and 7 bases respectively, with 12 bases between them. The CDR3 length is 14 residues. In nucleotides, the CDR3 is TGTGCCAGTAGTATAAGGGCCCGCGGGAATGAGCAGTTCTTC. Translated: CASSIRARGNEQFF.

This clonotype was detected many times. The CDR3 sequence: CASSLEGLLIGNTIYF. CDR3 DNA sequence: TGTGCCAGCAGCTTAGAGGGTCTCTTGATTGGAAACACCATATATTTT. The chain is built from TRBV7-2 and TRBJ1-3; D not resolved. Germline CDR1 reads SGHTA; CDR2 reads FQGNSA. V was clipped by 1 base and J by 3 bases, with 13 bases between them. This CDR3 region has 16 residues. Full variable domain (remainder filled in from reference TRBV7-2 and TRBJ1-3): GAGVSQSPSNKVTEKGKDVELRCDPISGHTALYWYRQSLGQGLEFLIYFQGNSAPDKSGLPSDRFSAERTGGSVSTLTIQRTQQEDSAVYLCASSLEGLLIGNTIYFGEGSWLTVV.

This clonotype was counted at least ten times. The CDR3 is CASSLIAGDNEQFF. The CDR3 DNA reads as TGTGCCAGCAGTTTAATAGCGGGAGATAATGAGCAGTTCTTC. V gene TRBV12-3 or TRBV12-4 combines with J gene TRBJ2-1; 9 bases are shared with TRBD2. V shed 2 bases and J 7 bases; nucleotides not matched to a gene: 3. CDR3 length: 14 amino acids.

This clonotype has a count of ten or more. This chain uses TRBV4-2 with TRBJ2-2, with TRBD2 identical over 8 bases. This CDR3 region has 19 residues. The junction had 9 bases not matched to a gene; V was cut back by 0 bases and J by 0 bases. Germline CDR1 is LGHNA and CDR2 is YNFKEQ. The chain's CDR3 is CASSQELAGWGTNTGELFF. Here the CDR3 DNA reads TGTGCCAGCAGCCAAGAGTTAGCGGGGTGGGGGACGAACACCGGGGAGCTGTTTTTT.

This clonotype has at least ten counts. This sequence joins TRBV7-9 and TRBJ2-1, with 7 bases matching TRBD1. The trim removed 4 bases at V and 9 bases at J, leaving 12 bases unmatched. The length of the CDR3 is 15 residues. Germline values: CDR1 SEHNR, CDR2 FQNEAQ (reference sequence). The CDR3: CASSYTSRTGGEQFF. The CDR3 coding sequence is TGTGCCAGCAGCTACACCTCTCGGACAGGCGGTGAGCAGTTCTTC. Full variable domain (outside the CDR3, taken from reference TRBV7-9 and TRBJ2-1): DTGVSQNPRHKITKRGQNVTFRCDPISEHNRLYWYRQTLGQGPEFLTYFQNEAQLEKSRLLSDRFSAERPKGSFSTLEIQRTEQGDSAMYLCASSYTSRTGGEQFFGPGTRLTVL.

At least ten counts were recorded for this clonotype. V is TRBV24-1 and J is TRBJ1-5, with no clear D. V gave up 0 bases and J gave up 6 bases, with 2 bases separating them. Germline V CDR1 and CDR2: KGHDR, SFDVKD. There are 12 residues in the CDR3. The CDR3 sequence: CATSDLPQPQHF. As DNA, the CDR3 is TGTGCCACCAGTGATTTGCCTCAGCCCCAGCATTTT.

The table lists this clonotype with a few counts. V gene TRBV3-1 combines with J gene TRBJ2-5; TRBD2 agrees at 13 bases. The V and J ends lost 6 bases and 7 bases, in that order; junction bases with no gene match: 8. This CDR3 comprises 15 residues. Germline V gene lookup returns CDR1 LGHDT and CDR2 YNNKEL (reference sequence). DNA of the CDR3: TGTGCCAGCAGACCTATACTAGCGGGAGGGGGGACCCAGTACTTC. Amino acids: CASRPILAGGGTQYF.

This clonotype was recorded many times. The V call is TRBV6-1, the J call TRBJ1-2, with D possibly matching TRBD1 (6 bases). This CDR3 is 14 amino acids long. V shed 3 bases and J shed 4 bases, with 12 bases lying between them. Germline CDR1 reads MNHNS; CDR2 reads SASEGT. In DNA, the CDR3 is TGTGCCAGCAGTGAGACGACAGGACTCTATGGCTACACCTTC. As protein: CASSETTGLYGYTF.

This clonotype has just a few counts. CDR3 amino acids: CASSLGQTNNCF. CDR3 coding DNA: TGTGCCAGCAGCCTGGGACAGACGAACAATTGCTTC. The V and J genes are TRBV21-1 and TRBJ1-2; no check of the table's D call, TRBD1, against the DNA was made. TRBV21-1 is a pseudogene segment. This CDR3 is 12 amino acids long.

The sample holds many counts of this clonotype. The V and J genes are TRBV7-8 and TRBJ2-4, with D possibly being TRBD1 (6 bases). From germline, CDR1 is SGHVS and CDR2 FQNEAQ. The CDR3 spans 16 residues. Between the trimmed V and J ends, which lost 2 bases and 2 bases, there was a span of 13 bases. As DNA, the CDR3 is TGTGCCAGCAGCTTAAATACCGGACAGACCAAAAACATTCAGTACTTC. It translates to CASSLNTGQTKNIQYF. The full variable domain, with the rest looked up from reference TRBV7-8 and TRBJ2-4, is GAGVSQSPRYKVAKRGQDVALRCDPISGHVSLFWYQQALGQGPEFLTYFQNEAQLDKSGLPSDRFFAERPEGSVSTLKIQRTQQEDSAVYLCASSLNTGQTKNIQYFGAGTRLSVL.

This clonotype showed up many times. CDR3 sequence: CATSGFWRTTNSPLHF. DNA of the CDR3: TGTGCCACCAGTGGTTTTTGGCGGACGACGAATTCACCCCTCCACTTT. V gene TRBV24-1 combines with J gene TRBJ1-6; no definite D call. CDR3 length: 16 residues. CDR1 and CDR2 (germline): KGHDR, SFDVKD. Trimming left V 5 bases short and J 7 bases short, with 17 bases between.

As for this clonotype: This could be a read error, since a much larger clone is one nucleotide away. This sequence joins TRBV5-1 and TRBJ2-7; the D gene is possibly TRBD1 (6 bases). CDR3 size: 13 residues. CDR1 is SGHRS and CDR2 is YFSETQ in the germline V gene. CDR3 nucleotides: TGCGCCAGCAGCTTGTCCGGACAGAGCCTATCCGAATTC. As protein: CASSLSGQSLSEF.

This clonotype was counted many times. The chain joins TRBV6-1 to TRBJ2-3, with 10 bases identical to TRBD2. V dropped 8 bases and J dropped 5; count of bases not matched to a gene: 10. CDR1 MNHNS and CDR2 SASEGT come from the germline V gene. The CDR3 extends over 15 amino acids. The CDR3 bases are TGTGCCAGCTTGGGGAGCGGGAGGGCCGGAGATACGCAGTATTTT. This translates into CASLGSGRAGDTQYF.

CDR3 in DNA: TGCGCCAGCAGCTTCCCCCGACTAGCGGGAGCCCGTGGCGGGGAGCTGTTTTTT. Protein product: CASSFPRLAGARGGELFF. This rearrangement joins TRBV5-1 to TRBJ2-2; 12 bases are a match to TRBD2. V dropped 2 bases and J dropped 7; count of bases not matched to a gene: 12. Germline assignment: CDR1 SGHRS and CDR2 YFSETQ. The CDR3 is 18 amino acids.

This clonotype came up many times. The rearrangement links TRBV6-2 or TRBV6-3 to TRBJ2-7; no definite D call. V was cut by 6 bases and J by 4 bases, with 19 bases left in between. The CDR3 runs 15 residues. CDR1 is MNHEY and CDR2 is SVGEGT in the germline V gene. The CDR3, as DNA: TGTGCCAGCAGCGACGGCGGATTCTCGGGTTACGAGCAGTACTTC. Amino acid sequence: CASSDGGFSGYEQYF.

The table lists this clonotype with many counts. The gene calls are TRBV5-1 and TRBJ2-3; tentatively, D is TRBD2 (6 bases). Germline CDR1 and CDR2: SGHRS and YFSETQ. CDR3 length: 17 residues. The V end was cut by 0 bases, the J end by 0 bases, with 14 bases between. The CDR3 is CASSLVGGGTSTDTQYF. The CDR3 nucleotides are TGCGCCAGCAGCTTGGTCGGTGGCGGGACTAGCACAGATACGCAGTATTTT.

This clonotype has ten or more counts. This sequence joins TRBV20-1 and TRBJ2-1; D remains unclear. The V end lost 5 bases, the J end lost 0 bases, and 17 bases lay between the germline ends. The CDR3 extends over 16 amino acids. Germline V gene data show CDR1 as DFQATT and CDR2 as SNEGSKA (reference sequence). The CDR3 sequence is CSARPQKFSSYNEQFF. DNA of the CDR3: TGCAGTGCTCGACCGCAGAAATTTAGCTCCTACAATGAGCAGTTCTTC.

In this sample, this clonotype turned up many times. The rearrangement uses TRBV28 and TRBJ2-3; 13 bases are a match to TRBD2. The CDR3 runs 14 residues. V shed 6 bases and J 5 bases; nucleotides not matched to a gene: 2. Germline CDR1 reads MDHEN; CDR2 reads SYDVKM. DNA for the CDR3: TGTGCCAGCAGGGGACTAGCGGGACTAGATACGCAGTATTTT. Translating gives CASRGLAGLDTQYF.

This clonotype was picked up many times. This chain links TRBV28 with TRBJ1-5; 10 nucleotides line up with TRBD1. In germline, CDR1 is MDHEN, CDR2 SYDVKM. After removal of 5 bases from V and 11 bases from J, the junction contained 12 bases not matched to a gene. CDR3 size: 15 residues. This chain's CDR3 is CASSPPGTGVPSQHF. The DNA of the CDR3 is TGTGCCAGCAGTCCCCCCGGGACAGGGGTCCCGTCCCAGCATTTT.

This clonotype was recorded many times. CDR3 sequence reads: CASSVGINTEAFF. For the CDR3, the DNA is TGTGCCAGCAGCGTTGGGATCAACACTGAAGCTTTCTTT. The V and J genes are TRBV9 and TRBJ1-1; D ambiguous. Trimming removed 2 bases from V and 2 bases from J, with 7 bases in between. The germline V gene has CDR1 SGDLS and CDR2 YYNGEE. This CDR3 is 13 amino acids long.

This clonotype was found many times. The chain is built from TRBV7-9 and TRBJ2-3; the match to TRBD2 covers 7 bases. CDR1 is SEHNR and CDR2 is FQNEAQ in the germline V gene (reference sequence). CDR3 length equals 16 residues. V trimming: 4 bases; J trimming: 7 bases; junction bases outside the gene matches: 14. For the CDR3, the DNA is TGTGCCAGCAGCTCGCGAGGTGGGAGGGCCGGACATACGCAGTATTTT. Protein product: CASSSRGGRAGHTQYF.

The chain is built from TRBV27 and TRBJ2-3; D is ambiguous. The ends were cut back, 5 bases at V and 6 bases at J, with 12 bases in the middle. CDR1 and CDR2 from the germline V gene are MNHEY and SMNVEV (reference sequence). CDR3 length: 13 amino acids. The chain's CDR3 is CASSPNPRDTQYF. CDR3 in DNA: TGTGCCAGCAGTCCCAACCCCAGGGATACGCAGTATTTT.

This clonotype has ten or more counts. The chain combines TRBV5-1 with TRBJ2-5; a possible D gene is TRBD1 (7 bases). Germline-derived CDR1 and CDR2 are SGHRS and YFSETQ. V lost 2 bases to trimming and J lost 4 bases, with 21 bases between them. This CDR3 is built from 17 residues. CDR3 region: CASSFRGTGQVRETQYF. The CDR3 DNA follows: TGCGCCAGCAGCTTTCGGGGGACCGGACAGGTCAGAGAGACCCAGTACTTC.

The V call is TRBV29-1, the J call TRBJ2-7; D gene ambiguous. V shed 4 bases and J shed 6 bases, with 16 bases lying between them. CDR3 size: 13 residues. In germline, CDR1 is SQVTM, CDR2 ANQGSEA. DNA of the CDR3: TGCAGCGTTGTTTCCAGGCTTTCCGGCGAGCAGTACTTC. Translated: CSVVSRLSGEQYF.

This clonotype has only one observation. The chain uses TRBV7-9 and TRBJ1-1; D ambiguous. The CDR3 contains 13 residues. Trimming removed 3 bases from V and 2 bases from J, with 7 bases in between. CDR1 is SEHNR and CDR2 is FQNEAQ in the germline V gene (reference sequence). The CDR3 spells CASSFQINTEAFF. The CDR3 region has the DNA TGTGCCAGCAGCTTTCAGATAAACACTGAAGCTTTCTTT.

This clonotype has a count of ten or more. The genes are TRBV7-2 and TRBJ2-1; D possibly matches TRBD1 or TRBD2 (6 bases each). CDR1 is SGHTA, CDR2 FQGNSA, per germline. Trimming removed 3 bases at V and 4 bases at J, with 13 bases between. CDR3 size: 15 residues. DNA of the CDR3: TGTGCCAGCAGCTTTGGACGGGGGACATACAATGAGCAGTTCTTC. Translated, it gives CASSFGRGTYNEQFF.